This T cell receptor beta chain originates from a study of T cell changes during pregnancy in multiple sclerosis. This CDR3 is built from 13 residues. The V end lost 2 bases, the J end lost 9 bases, and 14 bases lay between the germline ends. Germline CDR1 and CDR2: SGHDT and YYEEEE. The protocol was immunoSEQ multiplex PCR, while the TCRdb copy is restricted to in-frame clones and leaves out a portion. This repertoire shows over 50,000 clones, over 75% found once; its top ten account for 1.5% to 2%. This sequence originates from a female donor with multiple sclerosis, enrolled in a pregnancy study. The genes are TRBV5-6 and TRBJ1-1; D perhaps matches TRBD1 (6 bases). Sequencing used peripheral blood, obtained in the first trimester of pregnancy. As DNA, the CDR3 is TGTGCCAGCAGCTTTGGGTGGACAGACAAAGCTTTCTTT. Translated, it gives CASSFGWTDKAFF.